This TCR beta chain was sequenced during a study of blood T cell repertoires in COVID-19. About the research overall: There were acute and convalescent COVID-19 samples, and they came from the United States, Italy and Spain.

V gave up 2 bases and J gave up 0 bases, with 19 bases separating them. This CDR3 has 19 residues. The germline CDR1 and CDR2 sequences are SEHNR and FQNEAQ (reference sequence). Data came from immunoSEQ multiplex PCR; TCRdb stores just in-frame clones and leaves some out. The sample lists approximately 290,000 clones, approximately 85% occurring once. The TCR was taken from a woman aged 25-40 years who had recovered from COVID-19. The chain couples TRBV7-9 to TRBJ1-4; D may be TRBD1 (5 bases). The sample was PBMCs or T cells enriched from blood (not recorded which). The CDR3 loop is CASSLWPRAFDSTNEKLFF. The CDR3 DNA reads TGTGCCAGCAGCTTATGGCCCAGGGCCTTTGATTCAACTAATGAAAAACTGTTTTTT.